This TCR beta chain was recovered during a study of shared clonotypes between healthy human individuals. About the study: Donors, aged 18 to 49, were a couple of women and three men. Each donor's CD8 memory used one plate, CD8 naive two, each CD4 subset three.

Assay: immunoSEQ multiplex PCR; the TCRdb copy retains only in-frame clones and omits some. Of roughly 1,000,000 clones listed, 70% to 80% were seen once; the top ten hold approximately 0.56%. A word on this clone: Its antigen is not known.

V was pared by 4 bases and J by 6 bases, with 7 bases of the junction left unmatched. Germline V gives CDR1 MNHNY, CDR2 SVGAGI (reference sequence). This CDR3 region has 14 residues. Regarding the study as a whole: Rarefaction analysis demonstrated incomplete sorted-subset sequencing notwithstanding large depth.

The sequenced sample consisted of memory CD4+ T cells from PBMCs. Subset specified: CD45RA-negative fraction. The sequence was collected from a man aged 18-30 years in good health. Some clones in this sample may be carry-over from other donors' samples. V gene TRBV6-6 combines with J gene TRBJ2-7, with 9 nucleotides matching TRBD1. CDR3 in amino acids: CASSSWDRVAEQYF. CDR3 nucleotides: TGTGCCAGCAGTTCGTGGGACAGGGTGGCCGAGCAGTACTTC.